These 6 T cell receptor beta chains came from one sample sequenced in a study of blood T cell repertoires in COVID-19. Profiled with immunoSEQ multiplex PCR; TCRdb holds only in-frame clones, not every one. The sample holds about 120,000 clones, more than 75% seen once. The sample comprised peripheral blood. All receptors come from a woman aged 70-85 years with acute or convalescent COVID-19.

The rearrangement joins TRBV14 to TRBJ1-1; D might be TRBD1 (6 bases). This CDR3 has 16 residues. Germline values: CDR1 SGHDN, CDR2 FVKESK. Trimming left V 2 bases short and J 1 base short, with 14 bases between. DNA for the CDR3: TGTGCCAGCAGCCAACCTGGGACAAGGAGGAACACTGAAGCTTTCTTT. Encoded protein: CASSQPGTRRNTEAFF.

This clone occurred once. The rearrangement joins TRBV3-1 (or the pseudogene TRBV3-2) to TRBJ1-3; maybe TRBD1 (6 bases). Per germline, CDR1 LGHDT and CDR2 YNNKEL (reference sequence). V lost 1 base and J 3 bases, leaving 19 bases between the germline ends. CDR3 size: 18 residues. In DNA, the CDR3 is TGTGCCAGCAGCCAAGGGCGAACCAGTACAGGGTATGGAAACACCATATATTTT. Its translation: CASSQGRTSTGYGNTIYF.

The V call is TRBV4-1, the J call TRBJ2-1; TRBD2 matches 14 bases. Germline CDR1 MGHRA, CDR2 YSYEKL. The CDR3 covers 16 residues. V shed 3 bases, J shed 7 bases, and the junction held 5 bases outside the gene matches. CDR3 in DNA: TGCGCCAGCAGCCATGCCGGGACTAGCGGGGGAAATGAGCAGTTCTTC. This codes for CASSHAGTSGGNEQFF.

J is TRBJ1-5 and V is TRBV6-5; a weak D match, TRBD1 (5 bases). Trimming shortened V by 6 bases and J by 5 bases, and 17 bases separated the two germline ends. From germline, CDR1 is MNHEY and CDR2 SVGAGI. The length of the CDR3 is 15 residues. CDR3: CASRAMDTLYQPQHF. The DNA for the CDR3 is TGTGCCAGCAGGGCGATGGACACCCTTTATCAGCCCCAGCATTTT.

J is TRBJ2-5 and V is TRBV6-5; 11 nucleotides line up with TRBD2. The V gene's germline CDR1 is MNHEY and CDR2 SVGAGI. The CDR3 loop spans 14 amino acids. After removal of 8 bases from V and 2 bases from J, the junction contained 4 bases not matched to a gene. The CDR3 region has the DNA TGTGCCAGCGGACGACTAGCGGGGCAAGAGACCCAGTACTTC. This gives the protein CASGRLAGQETQYF.

This clone appeared a single time. Other DNA sequences in the sample encode the same CDR3. J is TRBJ1-4 and V is TRBV5-1; D not resolved. With 4 bases removed from V and 0 bases from J, the gap between germline ends came to 7 bases. The CDR3 totals 14 residues. CDR1 and CDR2 from the germline V gene are SGHRS and YFSETQ. The CDR3 loop reads CASSPTSTNEKLFF. The DNA of the CDR3 is TGCGCCAGCAGCCCGACATCAACTAATGAAAAACTGTTTTTT.